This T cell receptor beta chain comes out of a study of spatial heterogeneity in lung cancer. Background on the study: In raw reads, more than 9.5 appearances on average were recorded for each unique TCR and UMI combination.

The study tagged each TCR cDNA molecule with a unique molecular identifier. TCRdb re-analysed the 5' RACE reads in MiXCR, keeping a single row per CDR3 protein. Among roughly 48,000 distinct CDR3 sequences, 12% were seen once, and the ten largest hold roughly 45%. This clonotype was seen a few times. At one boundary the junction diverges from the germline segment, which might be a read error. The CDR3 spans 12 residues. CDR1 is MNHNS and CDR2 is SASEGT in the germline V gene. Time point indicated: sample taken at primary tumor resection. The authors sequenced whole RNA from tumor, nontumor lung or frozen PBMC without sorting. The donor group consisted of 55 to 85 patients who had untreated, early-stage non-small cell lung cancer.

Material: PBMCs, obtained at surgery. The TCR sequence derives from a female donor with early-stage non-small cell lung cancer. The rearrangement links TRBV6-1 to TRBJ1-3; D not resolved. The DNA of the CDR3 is TGTGCCAGCAGTGAAACGAGTAGGGCCGCGAATTTT. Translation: CASSETSRAANF.